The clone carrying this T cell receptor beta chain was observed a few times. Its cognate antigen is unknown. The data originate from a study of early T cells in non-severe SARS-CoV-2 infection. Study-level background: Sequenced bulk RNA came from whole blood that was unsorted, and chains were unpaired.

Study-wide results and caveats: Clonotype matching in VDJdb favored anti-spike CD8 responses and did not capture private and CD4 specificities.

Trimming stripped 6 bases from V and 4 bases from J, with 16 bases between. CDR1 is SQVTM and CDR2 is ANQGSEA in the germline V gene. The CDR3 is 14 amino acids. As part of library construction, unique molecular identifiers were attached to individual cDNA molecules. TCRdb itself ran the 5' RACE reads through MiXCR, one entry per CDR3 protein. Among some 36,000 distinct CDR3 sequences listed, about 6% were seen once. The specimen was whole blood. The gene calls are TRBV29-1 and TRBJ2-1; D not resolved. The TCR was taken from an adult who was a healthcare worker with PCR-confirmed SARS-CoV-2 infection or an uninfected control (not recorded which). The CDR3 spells CSVTGYGPYNEQFF. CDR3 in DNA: TGCAGCGTAACCGGGTACGGTCCTTACAATGAGCAGTTCTTC.